Detailed here is one TCR beta chain. This record belongs to a study of blood T cell repertoires in COVID-19. Turning to the study itself: The samples span acute and convalescent COVID-19 from the United States, Italy and Spain.

The CDR3 runs 16 residues. V shed 4 bases, J shed 2 bases, and the junction held 9 bases outside the gene matches. CDR1 and CDR2 from the germline V gene are SGDLS and YYNGEE. In the authors' workflow: Amplification with reference gene primers provided the estimates of nucleated cell counts. The assay was immunoSEQ multiplex PCR, and TCRdb's table has in-frame clones only and misses some. Clone size and the V and J calls come from that table; the DNA yielded D and trimming. The sample records some 300,000 clones, 90% being singletons. This receptor was obtained from a woman aged 18-30 years with acute COVID-19. The sequenced material came from PBMCs or T cells enriched from blood (not recorded which). J is TRBJ2-5 and V is TRBV9, with 9 nucleotides matching TRBD1. CDR3: CASSLLTGGVQETQYF. The DNA for the CDR3 is TGTGCCAGCAGCCTCTTAACAGGGGGCGTACAAGAGACCCAGTACTTC.